Listed below are T cell receptor beta chains from one sample, sequenced in a study of blood T cell repertoires in COVID-19. Sequenced by immunoSEQ multiplex PCR; TCRdb stores in-frame clones only, minus some. The sample includes 81,000 or so clones, 85% seen only once; the top ten take 12%. Sample: peripheral blood. These receptors all stem from an older woman with active or convalescent COVID-19. Each CDR3 is given with its conserved first and last residue. Each record gives: J gene, V gene, clone size, D gene, CDR3 protein, CDR3 DNA. The D gene is left open where the match is weak. The listing skips clone size in some rows; elsewhere it reads once, few, many or a size class.

>TRBJ2-3|TRBV21-1|NA|NA
CASSKVGSGGADTQYF
TGTGCCAGCAGCAAAGTAGGGAGCGGGGGCGCAGATACGCAGTATTTT
>TRBJ1-2|TRBV7-2|few|NA
CASSFKSGGYTF
TGTGCCAGCAGCTTCAAGAGTGGTGGCTACACCTTC
>TRBJ2-1|TRBV4-1|NA|TRBD1
CASSQGQGAKNEQFF
TGCGCCAGCAGCCAAGGACAGGGGGCGAAGAATGAGCAGTTCTTC
>TRBJ1-4|TRBV5-1|NA|TRBD1
CASSSGTGDLNYEKLFF
TGCGCCAGCAGCTCTGGGACAGGCGACTTGAATTATGAAAAACTGTTTTTT
>TRBJ2-2|TRBV3-1/TRBV3-2|NA|TRBD2
CASSQEVWDYDTGELFF
TGTGCCAGCAGCCAAGAAGTTTGGGACTACGACACCGGGGAGCTGTTTTTT
>TRBJ1-5|TRBV12-2|NA|NA
CASRLVKQGARSNQPQHF
TGTGCAAGTCGCTTAGTAAAACAGGGGGCAAGGAGCAATCAGCCCCAGCATTTT
>TRBJ1-1|TRBV5-1|NA|TRBD1
CASSSPTGENTEAFF
TGCGCCAGCAGCTCGCCGACAGGGGAGAACACTGAAGCTTTCTTT
>TRBJ1-2|TRBV4-2|NA|NA
CAAADTPDYGYTF
TGTGCCGCAGCAGACACCCCTGACTATGGCTACACCTTC
>TRBJ1-1|TRBV5-6|NA|NA
CASRPDSPNTEAFF
TGTGCCAGCAGGCCGGACAGCCCGAACACTGAAGCTTTCTTT
>TRBJ1-2|TRBV6-5|NA|NA
CASTRVASQSGYTF
TGTGCCAGCACCCGGGTAGCGTCACAGAGCGGCTACACCTTC
>TRBJ2-4|TRBV18|NA|TRBD1
CASSPGTDKNIQYF
TGTGCCAGCTCACCAGGGACAGACAAAAACATTCAGTACTTC
>TRBJ2-3|TRBV6-5|NA|NA
CASSPGRNTDTQYF
TGTGCCAGCAGTCCCGGGAGAAACACAGATACGCAGTATTTT
>TRBJ1-3|TRBV28|few|TRBD1
CASSLRQGARTIYF
TGTGCCAGCAGTTTACGACAGGGGGCTCGGACCATATATTTT
>TRBJ1-2|TRBV2|once|NA
CASSKGQTNYGYTF
TGTGCCAGCAGTAAGGGACAAACTAACTATGGCTACACCTTC
>TRBJ2-2|TRBV18|NA|TRBD1
CASSPNRQGASGELFF
TGTGCCAGCTCACCCAATCGACAGGGGGCCAGCGGGGAGCTGTTTTTT
>TRBJ1-4|TRBV5-1|once|NA
CASTEGTNEKLFF
TGCGCCAGCACGGAGGGTACTAATGAAAAACTGTTTTTT
>TRBJ1-1|TRBV7-8|NA|NA
CASSPRGNTEAFF
TGTGCCAGCAGCCCCAGGGGGAACACTGAAGCTTTCTTT
>TRBJ1-1|TRBV11-2|NA|NA
CASSLDPQYTEAFF
TGTGCCAGCAGCTTAGATCCCCAGTACACTGAAGCTTTCTTT
>TRBJ1-2|TRBV27|few|NA
CASSPRGGYGYTF
TGTGCCAGCAGTCCTCGCGGGGGCTATGGCTACACCTTC
>TRBJ1-4|TRBV19|NA|TRBD1
CASSSPGQGDEKLFF
TGTGCCAGTAGTTCACCGGGACAGGGAGATGAAAAACTGTTTTTT
>TRBJ2-7|TRBV18|NA|NA
CASSPPALRDEQYF
TGTGCCAGCTCACCACCGGCTCTGCGGGACGAGCAGTACTTC
>TRBJ2-5|TRBV5-1|NA|TRBD1
CASSLGGQQETQYF
TGCGCCAGCAGCTTGGGGGGACAGCAAGAGACCCAGTACTTC
>TRBJ1-1|TRBV27|few|TRBD1
CASRMDRERTEAFF
TGTGCCAGCAGGATGGACAGGGAACGGACTGAAGCTTTCTTT
>TRBJ1-5|TRBV18|NA|TRBD1
CASSPGLAGGRNQPQHF
TGTGCCAGCTCACCAGGTCTGGCAGGGGGCAGAAATCAGCCCCAGCATTTT
>TRBJ2-1|TRBV20-1|NA|TRBD1
CSAPDREQFF
TGCAGTGCTCCGGACAGGGAACAGTTCTTC
>TRBJ1-1|TRBV29-1|NA|NA
CSVALPVKYTEAFF
TGCAGCGTTGCTCTTCCGGTGAAATACACTGAAGCTTTCTTT
>TRBJ1-1|TRBV3-1/TRBV3-2|NA|TRBD1
CASRRTGSDTEAFF
TGTGCCAGCAGACGGACAGGTTCCGACACTGAAGCTTTCTTT
>TRBJ1-4|TRBV19|once|NA
CASSMADATNEKLFF
TGTGCCAGTAGTATGGCAGATGCAACTAATGAAAAACTGTTTTTT
>TRBJ2-6|TRBV9|NA|NA
CASSVGRGPGANVLTF
TGTGCCAGCAGCGTAGGAAGAGGGCCCGGGGCCAACGTCCTGACTTTC
>TRBJ2-1|TRBV20-1|NA|NA
CSVPLYNEQFF
TGCAGTGTCCCTCTCTACAATGAGCAGTTCTTC
>TRBJ2-3|TRBV7-2|NA|TRBD2
CASSLRGGGAPDTQYF
TGTGCCAGCAGCTTACGCGGCGGGGGGGCTCCAGATACGCAGTATTTT
>TRBJ2-3|TRBV11-2|NA|NA
CASMVSRTDTQYF
TGTGCCAGCATGGTTAGCCGCACAGATACGCAGTATTTT
>TRBJ1-5|TRBV5-8|NA|NA
CASSPGGGIGNQPQHF
TGTGCCAGCAGCCCCGGCGGGGGGATCGGCAATCAGCCCCAGCATTTT